This T cell receptor (beta chain) was captured in a study of T cells after yellow fever vaccination. About the study: SMART-Seq v4 Ultra Low Input prepared libraries from low-cell fractions.

One entry per CDR3 protein results from TCRdb running MiXCR on the 5' RACE reads. This table holds about 160,000 distinct CDR3 sequences, 6.5% to 8.5% found once. In its sample, this clonotype was seen many times. What it binds is unknown. Study-wide results and limits: Primary-vaccination clones mostly resurfaced post-booster (approximately 96% CD4, more than 80% CD8). Peaking faster, on day 5 versus 15, the secondary response was nonetheless weaker. Clonotype sharing between CD4 and CD8 compartments was small.

CDR3 length equals 15 residues. Per the germline V gene, CDR1 is SGHTA and CDR2 is FQGNSA. The V end was cut by 3 bases, the J end by 6 bases, with 14 bases between. The clonotype was recovered from a man between 18 and 35 years old who received the YFV17D yellow fever vaccine. Source: CD4+ T cells sorted from PBMCs, taken 5 days after the first yellow fever vaccination. The chain recombines TRBV7-2 with TRBJ2-2; a weak D match, TRBD1 (5 bases). The CDR3 region is CASSFASRGSGELFF. The CDR3 coding sequence is TGTGCCAGCAGCTTTGCTAGTAGGGGTTCCGGGGAGCTGTTTTTT.